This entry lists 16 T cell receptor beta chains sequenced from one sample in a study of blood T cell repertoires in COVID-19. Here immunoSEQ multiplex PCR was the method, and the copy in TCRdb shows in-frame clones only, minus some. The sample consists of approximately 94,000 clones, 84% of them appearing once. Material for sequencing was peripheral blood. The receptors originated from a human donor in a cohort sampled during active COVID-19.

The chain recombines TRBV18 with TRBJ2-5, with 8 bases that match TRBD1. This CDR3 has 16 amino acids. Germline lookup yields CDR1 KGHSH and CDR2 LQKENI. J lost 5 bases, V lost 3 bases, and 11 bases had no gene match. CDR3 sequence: CASSPPVAGGIETQYF. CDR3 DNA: TGTGCCAGCTCACCCCCGGTGGCAGGGGGCATCGAGACCCAGTACTTC.

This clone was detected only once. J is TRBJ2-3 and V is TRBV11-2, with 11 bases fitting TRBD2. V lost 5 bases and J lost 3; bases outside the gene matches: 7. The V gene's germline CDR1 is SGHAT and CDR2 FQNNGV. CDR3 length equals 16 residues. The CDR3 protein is CASSRSGRAGTDTQYF. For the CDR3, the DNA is TGTGCCAGCAGCCGTAGCGGGAGGGCGGGAACAGATACGCAGTATTTT.

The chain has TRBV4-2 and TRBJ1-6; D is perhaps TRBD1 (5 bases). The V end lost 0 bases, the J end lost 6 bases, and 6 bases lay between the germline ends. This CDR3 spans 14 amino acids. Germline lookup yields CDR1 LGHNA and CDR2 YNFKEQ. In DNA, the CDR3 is TGTGCCAGCAGCCAAGAACAGGTTAATTCACCCCTCCACTTT. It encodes CASSQEQVNSPLHF.

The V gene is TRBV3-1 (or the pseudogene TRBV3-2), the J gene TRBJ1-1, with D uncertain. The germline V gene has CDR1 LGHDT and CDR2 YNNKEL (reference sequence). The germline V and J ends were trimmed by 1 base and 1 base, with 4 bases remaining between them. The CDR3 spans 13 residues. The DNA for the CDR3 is TGTGCCAGCAGCCAAGCAGAGAACACTGAAGCTTTCTTT. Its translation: CASSQAENTEAFF.

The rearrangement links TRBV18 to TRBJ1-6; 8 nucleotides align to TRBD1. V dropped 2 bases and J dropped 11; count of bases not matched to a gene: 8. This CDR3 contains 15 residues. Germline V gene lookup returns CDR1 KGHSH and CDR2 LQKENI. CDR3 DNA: TGTGCCAGCTCACCAAGTAAGCAGGGGGCTACACCCCTCCACTTT. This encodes CASSPSKQGATPLHF. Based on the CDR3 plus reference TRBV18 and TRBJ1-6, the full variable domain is NAGVMQNPRHLVRRRGQEARLRCSPMKGHSHVYWYRQLPEEGLKFMVYLQKENIIDESGMPKERFSAEFPKEGPSILRIQQVVRGDSAAYFCASSPSKQGATPLHFGNGTRLTVT.

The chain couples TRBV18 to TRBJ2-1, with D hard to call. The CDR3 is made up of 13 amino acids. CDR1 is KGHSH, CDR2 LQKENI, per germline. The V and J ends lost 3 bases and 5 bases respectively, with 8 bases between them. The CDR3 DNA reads TGTGCCAGCTCACCCGGGTTGGACAATGAGCAGTTCTTC. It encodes CASSPGLDNEQFF.

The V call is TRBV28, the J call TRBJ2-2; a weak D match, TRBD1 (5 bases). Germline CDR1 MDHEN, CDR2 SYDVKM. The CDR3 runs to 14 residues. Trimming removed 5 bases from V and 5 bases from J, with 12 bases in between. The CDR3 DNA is TGTGCCAGCAGTACTGACAGCCAAACCGGGGAGCTGTTTTTT. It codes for CASSTDSQTGELFF.

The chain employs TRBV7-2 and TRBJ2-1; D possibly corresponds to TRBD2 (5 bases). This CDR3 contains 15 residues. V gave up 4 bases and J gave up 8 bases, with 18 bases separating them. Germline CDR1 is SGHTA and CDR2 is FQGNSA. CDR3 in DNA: TGTGCCAGCAGCTCCTCGGGCGCTAGCCTCGATGAGCAGTTCTTC. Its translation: CASSSSGASLDEQFF.

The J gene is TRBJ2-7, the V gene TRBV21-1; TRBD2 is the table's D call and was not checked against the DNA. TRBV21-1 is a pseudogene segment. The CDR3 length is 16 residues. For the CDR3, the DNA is TGTGCCAGCAGCAAAGGGGCGGGACTCTCTAGCTGCGAGCAGTACTTC. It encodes CASSKGAGLSSCEQYF.

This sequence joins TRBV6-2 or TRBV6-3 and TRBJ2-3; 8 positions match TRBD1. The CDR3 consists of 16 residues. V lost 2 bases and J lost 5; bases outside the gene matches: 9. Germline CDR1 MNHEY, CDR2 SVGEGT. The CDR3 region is CASSYLGRGLGDTQYF. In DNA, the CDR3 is TGTGCCAGCAGTTACCTCGGCAGGGGGCTTGGAGATACGCAGTATTTT.

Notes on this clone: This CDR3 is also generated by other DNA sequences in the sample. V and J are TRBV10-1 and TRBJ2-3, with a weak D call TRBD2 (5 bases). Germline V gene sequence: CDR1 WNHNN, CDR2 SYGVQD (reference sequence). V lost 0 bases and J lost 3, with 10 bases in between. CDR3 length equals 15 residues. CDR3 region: CASSESRGYTDTQYF. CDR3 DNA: TGCGCCAGCAGTGAGTCCCGGGGTTATACAGATACGCAGTATTTT.

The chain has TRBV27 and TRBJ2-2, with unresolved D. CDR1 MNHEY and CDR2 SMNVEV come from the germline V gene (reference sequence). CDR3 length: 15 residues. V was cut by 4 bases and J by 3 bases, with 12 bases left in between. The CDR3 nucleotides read TGTGCCAGCAGTTCTCGTTCGGGTTACACCGGGGAGCTGTTTTTT. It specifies CASSSRSGYTGELFF.

The CDR3 loop reads CASSNFGTGQHEQYF. Here the CDR3 DNA reads TGTGCCAGCAGCAACTTCGGGACAGGGCAACACGAGCAGTACTTC. The chain combines TRBV2 with TRBJ2-7; 9 bases are shared with TRBD1. The CDR3 extends over 15 amino acids. CDR1 SNHLY and CDR2 FYNNEI come from the germline V gene. The trim removed 6 bases at V and 5 bases at J, leaving 11 bases unmatched.

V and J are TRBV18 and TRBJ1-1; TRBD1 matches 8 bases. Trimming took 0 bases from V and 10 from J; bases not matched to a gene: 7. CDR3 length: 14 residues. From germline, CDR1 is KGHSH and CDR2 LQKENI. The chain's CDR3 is CASSPPVETGAAFF. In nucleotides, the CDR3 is TGTGCCAGCTCACCACCGGTGGAGACAGGGGCAGCTTTCTTT.

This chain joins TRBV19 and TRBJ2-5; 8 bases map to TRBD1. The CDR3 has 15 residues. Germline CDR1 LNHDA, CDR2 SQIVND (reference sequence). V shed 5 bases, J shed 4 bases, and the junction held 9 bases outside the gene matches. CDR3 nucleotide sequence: TGTGCCAGTAGTGTACAGGGGGACGGTCGAGAGACCCAGTACTTC. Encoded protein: CASSVQGDGRETQYF.

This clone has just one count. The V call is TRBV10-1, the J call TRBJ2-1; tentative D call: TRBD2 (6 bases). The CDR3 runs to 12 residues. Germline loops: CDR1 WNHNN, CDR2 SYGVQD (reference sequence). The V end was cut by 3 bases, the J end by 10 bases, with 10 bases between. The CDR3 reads CASSDGGSEQFF. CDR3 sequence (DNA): TGCGCCAGCAGTGATGGGGGGTCCGAGCAGTTCTTC.